This T cell receptor (beta chain) was found in a study of T cells in Graves' hyperthyroidism and ophthalmopathy (dated by TCRdb to about 2019). Regarding the study in general: Peripheral blood samples were taken at initial diagnosis, before any treatment was given. TCR V-J signatures able to tell the groups apart were searched for in a discovery cohort of approximately 95 patients, of whom roughly 42 had Graves' ophthalmopathy and under 65 had stable Graves' hyperthyroidism. Prospective prediction of ophthalmopathy was tested in an independent validation cohort consisting of some 19 hyperthyroidism patients and more than 15 patients who later progressed to ophthalmopathy. The 75 to 100 discovery patients were randomly split 7:3 into training and test sets. In more than 5 Graves' hyperthyroidism patients, the study also compared T-cell repertoires from thyroid tissue with T-cell repertoires from blood. After sampling, hyperthyroidism patients received methimazole starting at 30 mg daily, and ophthalmopathy patients received high-dose intravenous methylprednisolone. The paper describes TCR Vbeta CDR3 sequencing of 140 or so peripheral blood samples, made up of 43 ophthalmopathy patients, 70 to 75 hyperthyroidism patients and about 17 progressor patients. Points the paper makes about the study in general: Most expanded thyroid clonotypes (frequency above 0.001) were also detected in blood, a finding suggesting that blood repertoires may reflect thyroid immune responses. A 13 V-J signature model separated ophthalmopathy from stable hyperthyroidism, with 87.88% sensitivity and 81.08% specificity in cross-validation and 80%/75% in testing. Sample size was not statistically predetermined, and blinding of investigators to group allocation was not performed. In validation, the model predicted progression to ophthalmopathy with approximately 71% sensitivity and roughly 75% specificity, a median of around six months before onset.

At least ten counts were recorded for this clonotype. The target of this receptor is not known. No much larger clone exists at a distance of one base, and base qualities are not known. The CDR3 holds 14 amino acids from the cysteine to the phenylalanine. Only CDR3 DNA is held: 42 bases, read in frame from base 1. At the junction V is shortened by 5 bases and J by 2 bases, with 12 bases in between. CDR1 and CDR2, looked up from the germline V gene, are SGHVS and FQNEAQ. The TCR beta CDR3 regions were amplified from the RNA transcripts. The TCR CDR3 was subjected to a first round of RT-PCR using the HTBI primer set and the Qiagen OneStep RT-PCR kit. A second multiplex PCR round built the libraries, followed by size selection and purification. The libraries were sequenced on an Illumina HiSeq2000 using paired-end 100 bp reads. Per the authors' processing: Raw data were processed with SOAPnuke, discarding reads with adapters, uncalled bases, mean Phred below 15, or no exact constant-primer or identifier match. COPE v1.2.5 was used to merge high-quality paired reads, and clonotypes were defined as unique nucleotide sequences. MiTCR v1.1 was used to align the clonotypes against IMGT TRBV, TRBD and TRBJ reference segments. Analysis was restricted to V-J combinations with a frequency above 0.0001, which covered just over 98% of repertoires. The TCS score was defined as F50 (clonal expansion) divided by E x V (chaos), with BLOSUM62-based TCRdist calculated between CDR3 peptides within each V-J. Welch's t-statistics and random forest reduced 450 to 600 V-J features to 13, which were used in a naive Bayes classifier (R e1071). The raw public reads went through TCRdb reprocessing: fastp at Q25, MiXCR clone calling, in-frame beta chains kept. For every CDR3 protein sequence, its rows merge into one entry that carries the most common genes and DNA. Clone size and V and J calls follow TCRdb, not the original study. The table for this sample lists 300,000 to 450,000 distinct CDR3 sequences; about 14% of them were counted only once. Less than 20% of the sample belongs to the ten largest clones.

In the ophthalmopathy patients, disease was moderately to severely active, with a Clinical Activity Score of 3 or more, a NOSPECS grade of 4 or more, and a duration of less than 3 months. Patients with uncontrolled infections, other autoimmune diseases, pregnancy or lactation were excluded. Diagnoses relied on clinical symptoms, serum thyroxine and TRAb, thyroid ultrasound and orbital computed tomography. PBMCs were isolated from 8 to 10 ml of fresh peripheral blood by Ficoll-Paque density gradient centrifugation. Trizol reagent was used to extract total RNA, and RNA quality was then checked on an Agilent 2100 Bioanalyzer.

The TCR originated in a woman aged 25 to 39 with Graves' ophthalmopathy. The V and J segments used are TRBV7-8 and TRBJ2-5; the D gene assignment is ambiguous. Sequenced material: blood. The DNA reads TGTGCCAGCAGCCTGAATACGATTCAAGAGACCCAGTACTTC. The resulting protein is CASSLNTIQETQYF.